These 30 T cell receptor beta chains share one sample of origin, sequenced in a study of graft-versus-host responses after intestinal transplantation. Using immunoSEQ multiplex PCR, the repertoire was profiled, and TCRdb retains in-frame clones only, with some absent. Of about 36,000 clones in the sample, around 94% were seen once. For these TCRs, the target antigens are not known. Source: unstimulated CD4+ T cells sorted from spleen or lymph node cells, taken before transplant. These receptor sequences come from a human donor who was the organ donor for an intestinal transplant.

The J gene is TRBJ1-1, the V gene TRBV9; TRBD1 might be the D (6 bases). The CDR3 sequence is 14 residues long. With 4 bases removed from V and 10 bases from J, the gap between germline ends came to 20 bases. CDR1 is SGDLS, CDR2 YYNGEE, per germline. The CDR3 coding sequence is TGTGCCAGCAGCTCTGAACCCCACGAGGGGGGAGCTTTCTTT. This gives the protein CASSSEPHEGGAFF.

The chain combines TRBV19 with TRBJ1-1; D unresolved. This CDR3 has 13 amino acids. V was pared by 1 base and J by 5 bases, with 8 bases between. The V gene's germline CDR1 is LNHDA and CDR2 SQIVND (reference sequence). The CDR3 region is CASSIGGSTEAFF. In DNA form, the CDR3 reads TGTGCCAGTAGTATAGGAGGGTCGACTGAAGCTTTCTTT.

The chain employs TRBV6-5 and TRBJ2-7, with D unresolved. Looked up from germline, CDR1 is MNHEY and CDR2 is SVGAGI. The CDR3 totals 11 residues. Trimming cost V 6 bases and J 4 bases, with 7 bases left between them. The CDR3 is CASSSPYEQYF. The CDR3 region has the DNA TGTGCCAGCAGCTCACCGTACGAGCAGTACTTC.

This clone was detected once. The rearrangement joins TRBV6-7 to TRBJ2-7; 8 bases agree with TRBD1. TRBV6-7 is recorded as an ORF, its role being uncertain. J was trimmed by 0 bases and V by 10 bases; bases with no gene match: 5. CDR3 length equals 13 residues. CDR3 in DNA: TGTGCCATTCGGGACAGGAGCTCCTACGAGCAGTACTTC. Encoded protein: CAIRDRSSYEQYF.

A single count supports this clone. V gene TRBV10-1 combines with J gene TRBJ1-2; D may be TRBD1 (5 bases). Per germline, CDR1 WNHNN and CDR2 SYGVQD (reference sequence). V was cut by 9 bases and J by 2 bases, with 19 bases left in between. CDR3 length: 15 amino acids. The chain's CDR3 is CASRWGTLKNYGYTF. The CDR3 DNA reads as TGCGCCAGTAGGTGGGGGACTCTAAAAAACTATGGCTACACCTTC.

This chain uses TRBV18 with TRBJ1-4, with 7 positions matching TRBD1. V lost 2 bases, J lost 5 bases, and 2 bases stayed unmatched. This CDR3 has 14 residues. Germline values: CDR1 KGHSH, CDR2 LQKENI. The CDR3 coding sequence is TGTGCCAGCTCACCAGGGACAGAGAATGAAAAACTGTTTTTT. Protein sequence: CASSPGTENEKLFF.

This clone has more than one count but fewer than ten. V gene TRBV5-4 combines with J gene TRBJ2-3, with 9 bases that match TRBD1. CDR3 length: 17 residues. CDR1 SGHNT and CDR2 YYREEE come from the germline V gene (reference sequence). Trimming took 4 bases from V and 4 from J; bases not matched to a gene: 13. This CDR3 reads CASSRRTGGAGPDTQYF. Written as DNA, the CDR3 is TGTGCCAGCAGCCGCCGAACAGGGGGCGCTGGCCCAGATACGCAGTATTTT.

This chain joins TRBV30 and TRBJ1-5; 10 bases agree with TRBD1. This CDR3 is built from 15 residues. Germline values: CDR1 GTSNPN, CDR2 SVGIG (reference sequence). With V trimmed by 2 bases and J by 6 bases, 7 bases remained unmatched. CDR3 bases: TGTGCCTGGAGTCGGACAGGGGGATGGGCTCAGCCCCAGCATTTT. Its translation is CAWSRTGGWAQPQHF. Based on the CDR3 plus reference TRBV30 and TRBJ1-5, the full variable domain is SQTIHQWPATLVQPVGSPLSLECTVEGTSNPNLYWYRQAAGRGLQLLFYSVGIGQISSEVPQNLSASRPQDRQFILSSKKLLLSDSGFYLCAWSRTGGWAQPQHFGDGTRLSIL.

This chain links TRBV2 with TRBJ2-7; maybe TRBD2 (6 bases). This CDR3 has 14 residues. Germline V gene sequence: CDR1 SNHLY, CDR2 FYNNEI. The germline V and J ends were trimmed by 6 bases and 5 bases, with 17 bases remaining between them. CDR3 protein: CASRPSEGTHEQYF. The CDR3 bases are TGTGCCAGCAGGCCTTCGGAGGGGACCCACGAGCAGTACTTC.

The V call is TRBV6-5, the J call TRBJ1-2, with no clear D. Trimming shortened V by 0 bases and J by 8 bases, and 19 bases separated the two germline ends. The CDR3 spans 16 residues. From germline, CDR1 is MNHEY and CDR2 SVGAGI. The CDR3 coding sequence is TGTGCCAGCAGTTACTCGCGTCCAGCCCGGGTTGGAGGCTACACCTTC. Protein sequence: CASSYSRPARVGGYTF.

This clone was detected only a few times. The J gene is TRBJ1-2, the V gene TRBV10-3; a weak D match, TRBD1 (5 bases). Looked up from germline, CDR1 is ENHRY and CDR2 is SYGVKD. V was trimmed by 11 bases and J by 4 bases, leaving 11 bases between them. The CDR3 is made up of 11 amino acids. CDR3 residues: CAAREAYGYTF. The CDR3 nucleotides read TGTGCCGCCAGGGAGGCCTATGGCTACACCTTC.

This clone has a single count. The chain carries TRBV5-4 and TRBJ2-1, with D unresolved. V was shortened by 1 base and J by 3 bases, with 8 bases between the two germline ends. This CDR3 has 14 amino acids. The V gene's germline CDR1 is SGHNT and CDR2 YYREEE (reference sequence). In DNA form, the CDR3 reads TGTGCCAGCAGCTTGTCGGGCAGCTACAATGAGCAGTTCTTC. Amino acid sequence: CASSLSGSYNEQFF.

This sequence joins TRBV25-1 and TRBJ2-5, with D possibly called TRBD1 or TRBD2 (6 bases each). This CDR3 is 14 amino acids long. V was trimmed by 8 bases and J by 5 bases, leaving 18 bases between them. The germline gives CDR1 MGHDK, CDR2 SYGVNS. The CDR3 protein is CASSQGGLVETQYF. CDR3 DNA: TGTGCCAGCTCCCAAGGGGGGCTAGTTGAGACCCAGTACTTC.

The chain employs TRBV6-4 and TRBJ2-3; D is undetermined. This CDR3 region has 13 residues. Looked up from germline, CDR1 is MRHNA and CDR2 is SNTAGT. V was shortened by 4 bases and J by 0 bases, with 5 bases between the two germline ends. The CDR3: CASSVLSTDTQYF. The DNA for the CDR3 is TGTGCCAGCAGTGTTCTGAGCACAGATACGCAGTATTTT.

About this clone itself: Other DNA sequences in this sample translate to the same CDR3. The chain couples TRBV7-8 to TRBJ2-7; TRBD1 matches at 8 bases. Germline loops: CDR1 SGHVS, CDR2 FQNEAQ. Trimming cost V 4 bases and J 5 bases; bases outside gene matches: 7. This CDR3 is 14 amino acids long. The CDR3 DNA reads as TGTGCCAGCAGCTGGACAGGGCGATACGACGAGCAGTACTTC. Its protein is CASSWTGRYDEQYF.

The rearrangement joins TRBV6-5 to TRBJ2-7; no reliable D call. From germline, CDR1 is MNHEY and CDR2 SVGAGI. V was shortened by 5 bases and J by 6 bases, with 5 bases between the two germline ends. The CDR3 loop spans 10 amino acids. CDR3 amino acids: CASSGIEQYF. The CDR3 DNA sequence: TGTGCCAGCAGTGGAATCGAGCAGTACTTC.

The rearrangement links TRBV5-4 to TRBJ1-6; the D is unclear. V lost 7 bases, J lost 8 bases, and 16 bases lay in between. Germline V gene data show CDR1 as SGHNT and CDR2 as YYREEE (reference sequence). There are 14 residues in the CDR3. DNA of the CDR3: TGTGCCAGCGGTACCACGGGTTCGGATTCACCCCTCCACTTT. Amino acid sequence: CASGTTGSDSPLHF.

The chain employs TRBV5-1 and TRBJ1-1, with 7 bases lining up with TRBD1. CDR3 length equals 15 residues. Germline V gene data show CDR1 as SGHRS and CDR2 as YFSETQ. Trimming removed 3 bases from V and 2 bases from J; junction bases left unmatched: 7. The chain's CDR3 is CASSYRDSSNTEAFF. CDR3 nucleotide sequence: TGCGCCAGCAGCTACCGGGACAGTTCTAACACTGAAGCTTTCTTT.

The V gene is TRBV5-4, the J gene TRBJ1-6; 9 bases map to TRBD1. CDR3 length equals 16 residues. Germline loops: CDR1 SGHNT, CDR2 YYREEE (reference sequence). V dropped 2 bases and J dropped 4; count of bases not matched to a gene: 4. The chain's CDR3 is CASSFLGTGYNSPLHF. As DNA, the CDR3 is TGTGCCAGCAGCTTTCTCGGGACAGGGTATAATTCACCCCTCCACTTT.

The chain carries TRBV5-1 and TRBJ1-1, with 11 bases fitting TRBD1. V was pared by 4 bases and J by 11 bases, with 7 bases of the junction left unmatched. In germline, CDR1 is SGHRS, CDR2 YFSETQ. The CDR3 extends over 13 amino acids. CDR3 in amino acids: CASSARDRGFAFF. CDR3 bases: TGCGCCAGCAGCGCCCGGGACAGGGGGTTCGCTTTCTTT.

The chain recombines TRBV29-1 with TRBJ2-5, with D tentatively TRBD1 or TRBD2 (5 bases each). Germline V gene data show CDR1 as SQVTM and CDR2 as ANQGSEA. The ends were cut back, 4 bases at V and 5 bases at J, with 17 bases in the middle. The CDR3 sequence is 14 residues long. The CDR3 region is CSVGVWGSEETQYF. Here the CDR3 DNA reads TGCAGCGTTGGGGTTTGGGGGTCAGAGGAGACCCAGTACTTC. Full variable domain (remainder filled in from reference TRBV29-1 and TRBJ2-5): SAVISQKPSRDICQRGTSLTIQCQVDSQVTMMFWYRQQPGQSLTLIATANQGSEATYESGFVIDKFPISRPNLTFSTLTVSNMSPEDSSIYLCSVGVWGSEETQYFGPGTRLLVL.

This clone was seen a handful of times. The V gene is TRBV19, the J gene TRBJ2-1; 9 bases line up with TRBD2. CDR3 length equals 13 residues. Unmatched junction bases numbered 4, after V lost 4 bases and J lost 9 bases. Germline values: CDR1 LNHDA, CDR2 SQIVND (reference sequence). The CDR3 loop reads CASSTLAGFEQFF. The CDR3 nucleotides read TGTGCCAGTAGTACCCTAGCGGGGTTTGAGCAGTTCTTC.

The chain recombines TRBV6-6 with TRBJ1-2; no clear D gene. The CDR3 length is 10 residues. Germline assignment: CDR1 MNHNY and CDR2 SVGAGI (reference sequence). V was trimmed by 5 bases and J by 7 bases, leaving 5 bases between them. The DNA of the CDR3 is TGTGCCAGCAGTGAAGTTGGCTACACCTTC. It is translated as CASSEVGYTF.

The chain has TRBV7-9 and TRBJ2-5; no clear D. Looked up from germline, CDR1 is SEHNR and CDR2 is FQNEAQ (reference sequence). The CDR3 contains 14 residues. Trimming removed 6 bases at V and 3 bases at J, with 14 bases between. The CDR3 here is CASSWTQAKETQYF. The CDR3 DNA sequence: TGTGCCAGCAGTTGGACCCAAGCTAAAGAGACCCAGTACTTC.

This clone was recorded only once. This chain joins TRBV11-3 and TRBJ1-2; 7 nucleotides line up with TRBD1. The CDR3 has 14 residues. Germline V gene data show CDR1 as SGHNT and CDR2 as YENEEA. V shed 6 bases, J shed 5 bases, and the junction held 9 bases outside the gene matches. DNA for the CDR3: TGTGCCAGCAGTGGGTGGACAGGAGGGTATGGCTACACCTTC. Protein product: CASSGWTGGYGYTF.

The CDR3 is CASSFGPNTEAFF. The CDR3 DNA reads TGTGCCAGCAGCTTTGGGCCCAACACTGAAGCTTTCTTT. This chain joins TRBV7-3 and TRBJ1-1, with D uncertain. The CDR3 has 13 residues. V lost 3 bases, J lost 2 bases, and 7 bases lay in between. CDR1 SGHTA and CDR2 FQGTGA come from the germline V gene. The whole variable domain, filled in from reference TRBV7-3 and TRBJ1-1, reads GAGVSQTPSNKVTEKGKYVELRCDPISGHTALYWYRQSLGQGPEFLIYFQGTGAADDSGLPNDRFFAVRPEGSVSTLKIQRTERGDSAVYLCASSFGPNTEAFFGQGTRLTVV.

This chain links TRBV20-1 with TRBJ1-2; 7 bases align to TRBD1. Germline-derived CDR1 and CDR2 are DFQATT and SNEGSKA (reference sequence). There are 10 residues in the CDR3. J lost 6 bases, V lost 6 bases, and 1 base had no gene match. CDR3 loop: CSAGTDGYTF. DNA for the CDR3: TGCAGTGCCGGGACAGATGGCTACACCTTC.

The rearrangement links TRBV27 to TRBJ1-6, with D hard to call. Deletions cut 2 bases from V and 11 bases from J, with 10 bases between. Germline CDR1 is MNHEY and CDR2 is SMNVEV (reference sequence). This CDR3 comprises 13 residues. CDR3 in amino acids: CASSLANTPPLHF. CDR3 DNA: TGTGCCAGCAGTTTAGCCAATACCCCACCCCTCCACTTT.

V gene TRBV5-4 combines with J gene TRBJ2-7; D may be TRBD2 (6 bases). Germline-derived CDR1 and CDR2 are SGHNT and YYREEE (reference sequence). The length of the CDR3 is 15 residues. Deletions cut 0 bases from V and 1 base from J, with 11 bases between. The CDR3 is CASSLAGATSYEQYF. Here the CDR3 DNA reads TGTGCCAGCAGCTTGGCGGGAGCCACTTCCTACGAGCAGTACTTC.

The gene calls are TRBV28 and TRBJ2-1; the match to TRBD2 covers 10 bases. V lost 5 bases, J lost 4 bases, and 5 bases stayed unmatched. From germline, CDR1 is MDHEN and CDR2 SYDVKM. This CDR3 has 15 amino acids. In DNA form, the CDR3 reads TGTGCCAGCAGTACTCCGGGACTAGCGTACAATGAGCAGTTCTTC. This gives the protein CASSTPGLAYNEQFF.